Reported below is one T cell receptor beta chain. In the original processing: Amplification of reference gene primers was used by the study to estimate nucleated cell counts. Here immunoSEQ multiplex PCR was the method, and the copy in TCRdb shows in-frame clones only, minus some. The V and J calls and clone size were taken over from that table, and D and trimming were inferred from the DNA. The sample carries over 150,000 clones, 88% recorded once. The data are from a study of blood T cell repertoires in COVID-19. On the study more broadly: Collection of acute and convalescent COVID-19 samples took place in the United States, Italy and Spain. T cells, B-cell-depleted T cells, or PBMCs provided the cDNA or gDNA that served as material.

The V gene's germline CDR1 is SGHTA and CDR2 FQGNSA. The CDR3 length is 15 residues. Unmatched junction bases numbered 3, after V lost 0 bases and J lost 1 base. The chain joins TRBV7-2 to TRBJ2-7, with 7 bases identical to TRBD1. The source is a man aged 45-65 years who had recovered from COVID-19. Sample: peripheral blood. The CDR3 region has the DNA TGTGCCAGCAGCTTAGCAGGGGGCTCTTCCTACGAGCAGTACTTC. Translation: CASSLAGGSSYEQYF.